This is a list of T cell receptor beta chains from one sample in a study of T cell responses to AZD1222 COVID-19 vaccine. Data came from immunoSEQ multiplex PCR; TCRdb stores just in-frame clones and leaves some out. Of under 200,000 clones listed, approximately 94% are singletons. The sample was peripheral blood, taken 28 days after the second dose of the MenACWY control vaccine. These receptors all come from an adult who received the MenACWY meningococcal vaccine as a control. Both conserved end residues are part of each CDR3. A D gene is named only where the DNA matches it firmly. Clone size is not always given. Where it is, it says once, few, many or a class for expanded clones.

DNA,CDR3,J,size,D,V,length
TGTGCCAGCAGCAATAGCGTGACGGACACCGGGGAGCTGTTTTTT,CASSNSVTDTGELFF,TRBJ2-2,-,-,TRBV9,15
TGTGCCAGTTGGTCCTGGGGAAATCAGCCCCAGCATTTT,CASWSWGNQPQHF,TRBJ1-5,-,-,TRBV12-3/TRBV12-4,13
TGTGCCAGCAGCCCACAAGCGGGAGTCCTTTTCAATGAGCAGTTCTTC,CASSPQAGVLFNEQFF,TRBJ2-1,-,TRBD2,TRBV9,16
TGTGCCAGCAGCTTAGATCGTTCAGGCGGAAACACCATATATTTT,CASSLDRSGGNTIYF,TRBJ1-3,-,-,TRBV11-2,15
TGTGCCAGTAGTGCCGAAAACAATGAGCAGTTCTTC,CASSAENNEQFF,TRBJ2-1,-,-,TRBV19,12
TGTGCCAGCAGCGTAGAAGGCAGTGCAACTAATGAAAAACTGTTTTTT,CASSVEGSATNEKLFF,TRBJ1-4,-,-,TRBV9,16
TGTGCCAGCAGTGGACTAGCCGGCACCGGGGAGCTGTTTTTT,CASSGLAGTGELFF,TRBJ2-2,-,TRBD2,TRBV6-2/TRBV6-3,14
TGTGCCATCATGACAGGGGGAGGCACTGAAGCTTTCTTT,CAIMTGGGTEAFF,TRBJ1-1,-,TRBD1,TRBV12-3/TRBV12-4,13
TGCGCCAGCAGCTTGGGACAGTACGAGCAGTACTTC,CASSLGQYEQYF,TRBJ2-7,-,-,TRBV5-1,12
TGCAGCGTCTCGGGTCTGAGCTCTGGAAACACCATATATTTT,CSVSGLSSGNTIYF,TRBJ1-3,-,-,TRBV29-1,14
TGTGCCAGCACCCGGGGGGACCGTGGAAACACCATATATTTT,CASTRGDRGNTIYF,TRBJ1-3,-,-,TRBV6-5,14
TGTGCCAGCAGTTTAGGGCTAGCGGCCGAGCAGTACTTC,CASSLGLAAEQYF,TRBJ2-7,-,TRBD2,TRBV28,13
TGTGCCAGCGCCGGCGAGCGGGAGTACAATGAGCAGTTCTTC,CASAGEREYNEQFF,TRBJ2-1,-,TRBD2,TRBV6-5,14
TGTGCCAGCAGCTTACTTGGGACGGAATCCAACACCGGGGAGCTGTTTTTT,CASSLLGTESNTGELFF,TRBJ2-2,-,-,TRBV7-6,17
TGTGCCAGCAGCTCTGGGGCCAACGTCCTGACTTTC,CASSSGANVLTF,TRBJ2-6,-,-,TRBV27,12
TGTGCCAGCAGTTTAGGGGGTGAGCACACCTTC,CASSLGGEHTF,TRBJ1-2,-,-,TRBV12-3/TRBV12-4,11
TGTGCCAGCTCACCGGAAGGGGACTATGGCTACACCTTC,CASSPEGDYGYTF,TRBJ1-2,few,-,TRBV18,13
TGTGCCAGCAGTGGGCAGGGTCCAGTGCATGGCTACACCTTC,CASSGQGPVHGYTF,TRBJ1-2,-,-,TRBV2,14
TGTGCCAGCAGGATTGTGGATACGCAGTATTTT,CASRIVDTQYF,TRBJ2-3,-,-,TRBV6-5,11
TGTGCCAGCAGTTTAAACAGACACGGGCCCGCTGAAGCTTTCTTT,CASSLNRHGPAEAFF,TRBJ1-1,-,-,TRBV27,15
TGTGCCAGCGGCGGGACACTCCCCGAAGAGACCCAGTACTTC,CASGGTLPEETQYF,TRBJ2-5,once,-,TRBV5-4,14
TGTGCCAGCAGCCTGGGACTAGCCCTTTCCTACGAGCAGTACTTC,CASSLGLALSYEQYF,TRBJ2-7,-,TRBD2,TRBV6-5,15
TGTGCCAGTAGTATTCGGACGGAAAAACTGTTTTTT,CASSIRTEKLFF,TRBJ1-4,-,-,TRBV19,12